These T cell receptor beta chains were read from a single sample in a study of blood T cell repertoires in COVID-19. Assay used: immunoSEQ multiplex PCR; TCRdb lists only in-frame clones, some missing. Of some 510,000 clones in the sample, 88% were seen once. Sequencing was performed on PBMCs or T cells enriched from blood (not recorded which). The receptors were gathered from a middle-aged woman who had recovered from COVID-19. Each CDR3 is given with its conserved first and last residue. D genes are given only for firm matches. Some rows mark clone size as missing; the rest say once, few, many or name a class of expanded clone.

abundance,v_gene,j_gene,d_gene,CDR3aa,CDR3nt
-,TRBV5-6,TRBJ1-5,-,CASSPRDSNQPQHF,TGTGCCAGCAGCCCCCGGGACTCTAATCAGCCCCAGCATTTT
-,TRBV5-4,TRBJ2-5,TRBD2,CASTERGLAGQETQYF,TGTGCCAGCACCGAGAGGGGACTAGCGGGACAAGAGACCCAGTACTTC
-,TRBV2,TRBJ2-2,-,CASSPPQGTGELFF,TGTGCCAGCAGTCCTCCGCAGGGCACCGGGGAGCTGTTTTTT
-,TRBV15,TRBJ2-3,-,CATSADTGLRTDTQYF,TGTGCCACCAGCGCTGACACAGGGTTGAGAACAGATACGCAGTATTTT
-,TRBV7-9,TRBJ1-6,-,CASSLANTQNSPLHF,TGTGCCAGCAGCTTAGCGAACACCCAAAATTCACCCCTCCACTTT
once,TRBV6-2/TRBV6-3,TRBJ1-5,TRBD1,CASSAQGDQPQHF,TGTGCCAGCAGTGCTCAGGGGGATCAGCCCCAGCATTTT
-,TRBV23-1,TRBJ2-1,TRBD1,CASSQSVGDSGYNEQFF,TGCGCCAGCAGTCAATCGGTAGGGGACAGCGGATACAATGAGCAGTTCTTC
-,TRBV9,TRBJ2-2,TRBD1,CASSVGPGGQGGELFF,TGTGCCAGCAGCGTAGGGCCAGGGGGCCAGGGCGGGGAGCTGTTTTTT
-,TRBV11-2,TRBJ2-1,TRBD2,CASSSYRLATYNEQFF,TGTGCCAGCAGCTCCTATAGACTAGCCACCTACAATGAGCAGTTCTTC
-,TRBV10-3,TRBJ2-1,-,CAISEIAESSYNEQFF,TGTGCCATCAGTGAAATAGCGGAAAGCTCCTACAATGAGCAGTTCTTC
once,TRBV25-1,TRBJ1-3,-,CASSQTETTGNTIYF,TGTGCCAGCAGCCAGACAGAGACCACTGGAAACACCATATATTTT
-,TRBV7-6,TRBJ2-3,TRBD1,CASSSGQGKTDTQYF,TGTGCCAGCAGCTCCGGACAGGGAAAAACAGATACGCAGTATTTT
-,TRBV7-9,TRBJ2-5,-,CASSLLLAEETQYF,TGTGCCAGCAGCCTGCTCTTAGCGGAAGAGACCCAGTACTTC
-,TRBV7-6,TRBJ2-1,-,CASSLPGLQNEQFF,TGTGCCAGCAGTCTGCCGGGACTCCAAAATGAGCAGTTCTTC
few,TRBV6-5,TRBJ2-2,-,CASSPGITGELFF,TGTGCCAGCAGCCCGGGGATCACCGGGGAGCTGTTTTTT
-,TRBV3-1/TRBV3-2,TRBJ2-7,TRBD1,CASSQVGTGEQYF,TGTGCCAGCAGCCAAGTGGGGACAGGGGAGCAGTACTTC
once,TRBV3-1/TRBV3-2,TRBJ2-7,TRBD2,CASSRAGLAPYEQYF,TGTGCCAGCAGCCGGGCGGGACTAGCTCCCTACGAGCAGTACTTC
many,TRBV11-2,TRBJ2-1,TRBD2,CASSLGRKLAGSSYNEQFF,TGTGCCAGCAGCTTAGGCCGAAAACTAGCGGGAAGCTCCTACAATGAGCAGTTCTTC
-,TRBV9,TRBJ2-7,-,CASSRGNGLASLEQYF,TGTGCCAGCAGTCGCGGGAACGGTCTAGCGTCCCTCGAGCAGTACTTC
medium-sized,TRBV11-2,TRBJ2-2,-,CASSLAGKATGELFF,TGTGCCAGCAGCTTAGCAGGGAAAGCCACCGGGGAGCTGTTTTTT
-,TRBV11-2,TRBJ2-1,TRBD2,CASRWTSGYNEQFF,TGTGCCAGCAGGTGGACTAGCGGTTACAATGAGCAGTTCTTC
once,TRBV5-8,TRBJ1-2,-,CASSLSIRYGYTF,TGTGCCAGCAGCTTGAGCATCCGCTATGGCTACACCTTC
-,TRBV6-5,TRBJ2-7,TRBD1,CASSYSLDRFPYEQYF,TGTGCCAGCAGTTACTCCCTGGACAGGTTCCCCTACGAGCAGTACTTC
-,TRBV6-2/TRBV6-3,TRBJ1-1,-,CASSYQGRTEAFF,TGTGCCAGCAGTTATCAGGGTCGGACTGAAGCTTTCTTT
once,TRBV7-8,TRBJ2-5,TRBD2,CASSPLAIQETQYF,TGTGCCAGCAGCCCACTAGCGATCCAAGAGACCCAGTACTTC
-,TRBV30,TRBJ2-3,-,CAWGLNWDTQYF,TGTGCCTGGGGGTTGAACTGGGATACGCAGTATTTT
-,TRBV19,TRBJ1-2,-,CASRPGGANLNYGYTF,TGTGCCAGTCGCCCTGGGGGGGCCAACCTTAACTATGGCTACACCTTC
-,TRBV6-5,TRBJ1-1,-,CASSYSTGPEAFF,TGTGCCAGCAGTTACTCGACGGGTCCTGAAGCTTTCTTT
-,TRBV5-1,TRBJ2-1,-,CASSSRGVYNEQFF,TGCGCCAGCAGCTCTCGCGGGGTCTACAATGAGCAGTTCTTC
-,TRBV4-3,TRBJ1-1,TRBD1,CASSQEPDRGITEAFF,TGCGCCAGCAGCCAAGAGCCGGACAGGGGGATCACTGAAGCTTTCTTT
-,TRBV3-1/TRBV3-2,TRBJ1-1,-,CASSRQDMNTEAFF,TGTGCCAGCAGCCGACAGGATATGAACACTGAAGCTTTCTTT
-,TRBV21-1,TRBJ2-4,-,CASSKGARELAKNIQYF,TGTGCCAGCAGCAAAGGAGCCAGGGAACTAGCCAAAAACATTCAGTACTTC
-,TRBV5-1,TRBJ2-7,-,CASSLGQEDYEQYF,TGCGCCAGCAGCTTGGGGCAGGAGGATTACGAGCAGTACTTC